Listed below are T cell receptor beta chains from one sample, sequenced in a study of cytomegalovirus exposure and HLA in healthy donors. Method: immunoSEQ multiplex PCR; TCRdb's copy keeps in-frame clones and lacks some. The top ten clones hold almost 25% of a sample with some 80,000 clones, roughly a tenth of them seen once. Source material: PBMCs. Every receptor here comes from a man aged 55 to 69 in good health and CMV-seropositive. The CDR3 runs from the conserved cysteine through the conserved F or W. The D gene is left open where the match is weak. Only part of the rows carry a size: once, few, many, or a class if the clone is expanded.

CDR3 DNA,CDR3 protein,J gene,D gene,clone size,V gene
TGTGCCAGCAGCGTCGGGACTCAAGAGACCCAGTACTTC,CASSVGTQETQYF,TRBJ2-5,.,many,TRBV5-6
TGTGCCTGGAGGGGTACAGGGGATAATTCACCCCTCCACTTT,CAWRGTGDNSPLHF,TRBJ1-6,TRBD1,.,TRBV30
TGTGCCAGCAGCCCCCGAGGAGGGGCCGACAATGAGCAGTTCTTC,CASSPRGGADNEQFF,TRBJ2-1,.,.,TRBV7-3
TGTGCCAGCAGTGAGTCGTCCACTGAAGCTTTCTTT,CASSESSTEAFF,TRBJ1-1,.,few,TRBV25-1
TGTGCCAGCAGTTCCGACCCCACAGGGACTGGAAACACCATATATTTT,CASSSDPTGTGNTIYF,TRBJ1-3,.,.,TRBV7-2
TGTGCCAGCAGCGCTAAACAGGGGGCGTCCTACGAGCAGTACTTC,CASSAKQGASYEQYF,TRBJ2-7,TRBD1,few,TRBV9
TGTGCCATCAGTCCTGGGACTAATCCGGAGACCCAGTACTTC,CAISPGTNPETQYF,TRBJ2-5,TRBD2,.,TRBV10-3
TGTGCCAGCAGTTTATCCCGACTAGCCGTTGAGCAGTTCTTC,CASSLSRLAVEQFF,TRBJ2-1,TRBD2,.,TRBV28
TGTGCCAGCAGCCCGGAGGGTAGCGGGGCAAGTGAGCAGTTCTTC,CASSPEGSGASEQFF,TRBJ2-1,TRBD2,.,TRBV7-2
TGTGCCAGCTCACCTTACAATGAGAACAGGGATCCTAACTATGGCTACACCTTC,CASSPYNENRDPNYGYTF,TRBJ1-2,.,.,TRBV18
TGTGCCTGGCTTATGGGGCGGATCTATGGCTACACCTTC,CAWLMGRIYGYTF,TRBJ1-2,.,.,TRBV30
TGTGCCAGCAGCCCGGGGGTGGGAAAGACAGATACGCAGTATTTT,CASSPGVGKTDTQYF,TRBJ2-3,.,.,TRBV11-1
TGTGCCAGCAGCTTACCGGGACTCCCAAATGGCTACACCTTC,CASSLPGLPNGYTF,TRBJ1-2,.,.,TRBV5-6
TGTGCCAGCAGTTACCGGCGGGGCGGGGAGCTGTTTTTT,CASSYRRGGELFF,TRBJ2-2,.,.,TRBV6-5
TGTGCCAGCTCACTCCGACAGGGGGATTACGAGCAGTACTTC,CASSLRQGDYEQYF,TRBJ2-7,TRBD1,.,TRBV18
TGTGCCAGCAGGGGGGGACAGGGGACTGGCTACACCTTC,CASRGGQGTGYTF,TRBJ1-2,TRBD1,few,TRBV6-1
TGTGCCAGCAGTTTTGGGACTAGGGGTATTTACGAGCAGTACTTC,CASSFGTRGIYEQYF,TRBJ2-7,TRBD2,few,TRBV27
TGTGCCAGCAGTTTAGATTCCGATCCCAGACTGGACATACAGAACACTGAAGCTTTCTTT,CASSLDSDPRLDIQNTEAFF,TRBJ1-1,.,.,TRBV27
TGTGCCAGCAGCTCGGACTACTCCTACAATGAGCAGTTCTTC,CASSSDYSYNEQFF,TRBJ2-1,.,.,TRBV7-2
TGTGCCAGCAGGGGGACAGGGACTACCTACGAGCAGTACTTC,CASRGTGTTYEQYF,TRBJ2-7,TRBD1,few,TRBV27
TGTGCCAGCAGCTTCGAGCGGGAATTCAATGAGCAGTTCTTC,CASSFEREFNEQFF,TRBJ2-1,TRBD2,few,TRBV7-9
TGTGCCAGCAGCTCCTGGGACAGGGTCGGGTCACCCCTCCACTTT,CASSSWDRVGSPLHF,TRBJ1-6,TRBD1,once,TRBV7-9
TGTGCCAGTAGTATGGCCCGGGACAGGGGATGGGAGCAGTACTTC,CASSMARDRGWEQYF,TRBJ2-7,TRBD1,.,TRBV19
TGCAGCGGCCGGGAAAGGGCTCACGAGCAGTACTTC,CSGRERAHEQYF,TRBJ2-7,.,.,TRBV29-1
TGTGCCAGCAGTTTAACCAGTATGAACACTGAAGCTTTCTTT,CASSLTSMNTEAFF,TRBJ1-1,.,few,TRBV28
TGTGCCAGCAGTAAGCGGTCAAATGAAAAACTGTTTTTT,CASSKRSNEKLFF,TRBJ1-4,.,.,TRBV28
TGTGCCTGGACCCGGGACACCAATCAGCCCCAGCATTTT,CAWTRDTNQPQHF,TRBJ1-5,.,.,TRBV30
TGTGCCAGCAGCGACAGAGTAAACACCGGGGAGCTGTTTTTT,CASSDRVNTGELFF,TRBJ2-2,.,.,TRBV6-1
TGTGCCAGCAGTTCGACAGGGGCTGAAGCTTTCTTT,CASSSTGAEAFF,TRBJ1-1,TRBD1,few,TRBV27
TGTGCCAGCAGCTTAGAAGAGGGGGCTGGGGCCAACGTCCTGACTTTC,CASSLEEGAGANVLTF,TRBJ2-6,.,.,TRBV13
TGTGCCAGCAGTGGTTTACAGGGGAGAGAGACCCAGTACTTC,CASSGLQGRETQYF,TRBJ2-5,TRBD1,few,TRBV25-1
TGCGCCAGCAGCACCCGGACTAGCGCAGAGACCCAGTACTTC,CASSTRTSAETQYF,TRBJ2-5,TRBD2,.,TRBV5-1
TGTGCCAGCCGGGACACTTTAGAGACCCAGTACTTC,CASRDTLETQYF,TRBJ2-5,.,few,TRBV30
TGTGCCAGCAGTTACGGGGGGAATGGGGAGACCCAGTACTTC,CASSYGGNGETQYF,TRBJ2-5,.,few,TRBV6-5
TGCGCCAGCAGCTCGCGCCCACTAGCGAGCACAGATACGCAGTATTTT,CASSSRPLASTDTQYF,TRBJ2-3,TRBD2,.,TRBV5-1
TGTGCCTGGAGTTCCGACAGGGACAATCAGCCCCAGCATTTT,CAWSSDRDNQPQHF,TRBJ1-5,TRBD1,few,TRBV30
TGTGCCAGCAGCACGACGGGACTCTTCTCGGGGATTTCTGGAAACACCATATATTTT,CASSTTGLFSGISGNTIYF,TRBJ1-3,.,.,TRBV7-8
TGTGCCAGCAGCTTAACGGGGGGGGAGACCCAGTACTTC,CASSLTGGETQYF,TRBJ2-5,TRBD2,few,TRBV7-3
TGCGCCAGCAGCCAAGGTCTGGGGCCAAGTACCGGGGAGCTGTTTTTT,CASSQGLGPSTGELFF,TRBJ2-2,.,few,TRBV4-1
TGTGCCAGCAGCTCGGGGGGGGACCCGGCTTTCTTT,CASSSGGDPAFF,TRBJ1-1,.,few,TRBV11-3
TGTGCCAGCAGCGTAGCCCTACGGAGCACAGATACGCAGTATTTT,CASSVALRSTDTQYF,TRBJ2-3,.,.,TRBV9